This is a list of T cell receptor beta chains from one sample in a study of cytomegalovirus exposure and HLA in healthy donors. Profiled with immunoSEQ multiplex PCR; TCRdb holds only in-frame clones, not every one. Here the sample spans about 40,000 clones, 75% to 90% being singletons. The specimen sequenced was PBMCs. The origin of the receptors is a woman aged 40 to 50 in good health and CMV-seropositive. Both conserved end residues are part of each CDR3. A D gene is named only where the DNA matches it firmly. Rows may omit the clone size; those that give it use once, few, many or a size class.

TRBJ1-1 | - | - | TRBV20-1 | CSARAGRAFF | TGCAGTGCTAGGGCGGGGCGAGCTTTCTTT
TRBJ2-7 | TRBD1 | once | TRBV7-2 | CASSVLQGGNEQYF | TGTGCCAGCAGCGTGCTACAGGGGGGAAACGAGCAGTACTTC
TRBJ1-1 | - | - | TRBV5-8 | CASLDETEAFF | TGTGCCAGCCTAGACGAGACTGAAGCTTTCTTT
TRBJ2-7 | - | - | TRBV28 | CASSVNSYEQYF | TGTGCCAGCAGTGTCAACTCCTACGAGCAGTACTTC
TRBJ2-2 | TRBD1 | - | TRBV5-1 | CASSPGTGDTGELFF | TGCGCCAGCAGCCCTGGGACAGGAGACACCGGGGAGCTGTTTTTT
TRBJ1-1 | TRBD1 | few | TRBV10-3 | CAITRGGTTEAFF | TGTGCCATCACGAGAGGGGGCACCACTGAAGCTTTCTTT
TRBJ1-1 | - | - | TRBV5-1 | CASRGGAGWAEAFF | TGCGCCAGCAGGGGGGGGGCAGGGTGGGCTGAAGCTTTCTTT
TRBJ2-7 | - | - | TRBV10-3 | CAISEGTGRGQLHF | TGTGCCATCAGTGAGGGGACCGGTAGGGGACAATTACACTTC
TRBJ1-1 | - | once | TRBV29-1 | CSVDEQNTEAFF | TGCAGCGTTGATGAACAGAACACTGAAGCTTTCTTT
TRBJ2-7 | - | - | TRBV10-2 | CASSESKGATYEQYF | TGCGCCAGCAGTGAGTCGAAAGGGGCCACCTACGAGCAGTACTTC
TRBJ1-2 | - | - | TRBV6-1 | CASSESRNYGSYGYTF | TGTGCCAGCAGTGAATCCAGGAATTACGGATCCTATGGCTACACCTTC
TRBJ2-7 | TRBD1 | - | TRBV7-2 | CASSAGQVGYEQYF | TGTGCCAGCAGCGCGGGACAGGTGGGATACGAGCAGTACTTC
TRBJ1-2 | - | - | TRBV12-5 | CASGPGGDGYTF | TGTGCTAGTGGTCCCGGGGGTGATGGCTACACCTTC
TRBJ1-3 | - | - | TRBV10-2 | CASRAADLGSGNTIYF | TGCGCCAGCAGAGCGGCAGACTTAGGCTCTGGAAACACCATATATTTT
TRBJ1-1 | - | - | TRBV9 | CASSVEGFEGGTEAFF | TGTGCCAGCAGCGTAGAAGGCTTTGAGGGAGGGACTGAAGCTTTCTTT
TRBJ1-1 | - | - | TRBV7-3 | CASSLYPGVTEAFF | TGTGCCAGCAGCTTATACCCAGGGGTTACTGAAGCTTTCTTT
TRBJ2-5 | - | - | TRBV19 | CASSMGPTQETQYF | TGTGCCAGTAGTATGGGGCCGACTCAAGAGACCCAGTACTTC
TRBJ2-7 | - | - | TRBV5-5 | CASSRSQGEEDLALVGLQYF | TGTGCCAGCAGCCGTTCACAGGGTGAGGAGGATTTAGCATTGGTCGGTTTGCAGTACTTC
TRBJ2-7 | - | once | TRBV14 | CASSPGAGQESSYEQYF | TGTGCCAGCAGCCCGGGGGCCGGACAGGAATCCTCCTACGAGCAGTACTTC
TRBJ1-1 | - | - | TRBV25-1 | CASSQGPTEAFF | TGTGCCAGCAGCCAGGGTCCCACTGAAGCTTTCTTT
TRBJ1-5 | - | - | TRBV28 | CASSDRYSNQPQHF | TGTGCCAGCAGTGACAGATATAGCAATCAGCCCCAGCATTTT
TRBJ1-2 | - | - | TRBV28 | CASSLQGNIGYTF | TGTGCCAGCAGTTTACAGGGTAACATCGGCTACACCTTC
TRBJ2-3 | - | - | TRBV10-1 | CASSESDSPDTQYF | TGCGCCAGCAGTGAGTCGGACAGCCCAGATACGCAGTATTTT
TRBJ2-7 | - | - | TRBV7-7 | CASSLQSGGLYEQYF | TGTGCCAGCAGCTTACAGTCCGGGGGGCTGTACGAGCAGTACTTC
TRBJ1-3 | - | - | TRBV2 | CASSPDGSRDTIYF | TGTGCCAGCAGTCCAGACGGCAGCCGGGACACCATATATTTT
TRBJ2-3 | TRBD2 | - | TRBV4-2 | CASSQEGLAGITDTQYF | TGTGCCAGCAGCCAAGAGGGACTAGCGGGGATCACAGATACGCAGTATTTT
TRBJ1-4 | TRBD1 | - | TRBV7-2 | CASRSRGTVNEKLFF | TGTGCCAGCAGATCCCGCGGGACAGTCAATGAAAAACTGTTTTTT
TRBJ2-5 | TRBD1 | - | TRBV5-8 | CASSWGTGANQETQYF | TGTGCCAGCAGCTGGGGAACAGGGGCTAACCAAGAGACCCAGTACTTC
TRBJ2-3 | TRBD2 | - | TRBV5-6 | CASSLVIGLAPDTQYF | TGTGCCAGCAGCTTGGTTATTGGACTAGCGCCAGATACGCAGTATTTT
TRBJ2-7 | TRBD2 | - | TRBV4-3 | CASSQDLGRTSGYEQYF | TGCGCCAGCAGCCAAGATTTAGGACGGACTAGCGGATACGAGCAGTACTTC
TRBJ2-5 | TRBD2 | - | TRBV7-9 | CASSQTSGVSETQYF | TGTGCCAGCAGCCAGACTAGCGGGGTGTCAGAGACCCAGTACTTC
TRBJ2-3 | - | - | TRBV11-3 | CASSSVGPDTQYF | TGTGCCAGCAGCTCGGTGGGGCCAGATACGCAGTATTTT
TRBJ1-5 | - | - | TRBV18 | CASSPDSYSNQPQHF | TGTGCCAGCTCTCCGGACAGTTATAGCAATCAGCCCCAGCATTTT
TRBJ1-1 | - | - | TRBV29-1 | CSVAHRFVDTEAFF | TGCAGCGTTGCCCACAGGTTTGTTGACACTGAAGCTTTCTTT
TRBJ1-6 | - | - | TRBV4-3 | CASSRTVNSPLHF | TGCGCCAGCAGCCGGACAGTTAACTCACCCCTCCACTTT
TRBJ1-2 | - | - | TRBV2 | CASSEAHGVFWGYTF | TGTGCCAGCAGTGAAGCTCACGGAGTTTTCTGGGGCTACACCTTC
TRBJ1-2 | TRBD1 | - | TRBV7-2 | CASSLDAGGYGYTF | TGTGCCAGCAGCTTAGATGCAGGGGGCTATGGCTACACCTTC
TRBJ1-6 | - | - | TRBV5-4 | CATRPGVTYNSPLHF | TGTGCCACCAGGCCGGGTGTCACCTATAATTCACCCCTCCACTTT
TRBJ1-6 | - | - | TRBV6-6 | CASSRDTPNSPLHF | TGTGCCAGCAGTCGGGACACCCCGAATTCACCCCTCCACTTT
TRBJ1-6 | - | - | TRBV7-9 | CASSLGSSYNSPLHF | TGTGCCAGCAGCTTAGGGAGCTCCTATAATTCACCCCTCCACTTT
TRBJ2-1 | - | - | TRBV11-3 | CASRQTGGEQFF | TGTGCCAGCAGGCAGACAGGTGGTGAGCAGTTCTTC
TRBJ2-2 | - | - | TRBV6-6 | CASSPRGKAGELFF | TGTGCCAGCAGCCCCCGGGGGAAGGCCGGGGAGCTGTTTTTT
TRBJ1-3 | TRBD1 | - | TRBV5-1 | CASSVVQGAGNTIYF | TGCGCCAGCAGCGTAGTACAGGGGGCTGGAAACACCATATATTTT
TRBJ2-3 | TRBD2 | - | TRBV7-2 | CASSFGGAGDTQYF | TGTGCCAGCAGCTTCGGGGGGGCGGGCGATACGCAGTATTTT
TRBJ2-7 | - | - | TRBV19 | CASSTRGWESWEQYF | TGTGCCAGTAGCACCAGGGGATGGGAGTCGTGGGAGCAGTACTTT
TRBJ2-7 | TRBD2 | - | TRBV5-1 | CASSPREGVVEQYF | TGCGCCAGCAGCCCCCGGGAGGGGGTGGTCGAGCAGTACTTC
TRBJ1-1 | - | once | TRBV1 | CTSSQHEGVNTEAFF | TGCACCAGCAGCCAACATGAGGGCGTGAACACTGAAGCTTTCTTT
TRBJ2-7 | TRBD1 | - | TRBV4-2 | CASSQTLSRTGSSYEQYF | TGTGCCAGCAGCCAGACCCTCAGCCGGACAGGGAGCTCCTACGAGCAGTACTTC
TRBJ2-5 | - | - | TRBV29-1 | CSQRQYQETQYF | TGCAGCCAGAGACAGTACCAAGAGACCCAGTACTTC
TRBJ2-3 | TRBD2 | once | TRBV6-5 | CASSYQGLAATDTQYF | TGTGCCAGCAGTTACCAAGGACTAGCGGCCACAGATACGCAGTATTTT
TRBJ2-2 | - | - | TRBV7-3 | CASSPGSGELFF | TGTGCCAGCAGCCCAGGGTCCGGGGAGCTGTTTTTT
TRBJ2-3 | - | - | TRBV28 | CASRLDSTDTQYF | TGTGCCAGCCGACTCGATAGCACAGATACGCAGTATTTT
TRBJ1-2 | - | - | TRBV6-5 | CASSYSMRGVNGYTF | TGTGCCAGCAGTTACTCGATGCGGGGTGTCAATGGCTACACCTTC
TRBJ1-2 | TRBD1 | - | TRBV28 | CASRSGQGIVGYTF | TGTGCCAGCAGGTCTGGACAGGGGATCGTAGGCTACACCTTC
TRBJ1-1 | TRBD1 | - | TRBV2 | CASDRGLNTEAFF | TGTGCCAGCGACAGGGGGCTGAATACTGAAGCTTTCTTT